The 17 T cell receptor beta chains presented below share a single source sample, sequenced in a study of cytomegalovirus exposure and HLA in healthy donors. This PCR relied on a set of 60 Vbeta primers and 13 Jbeta primers. Here immunoSEQ multiplex PCR was the method, and the copy in TCRdb shows in-frame clones only, minus some. The sample contains 200,000 or so clones, around 86% of which appear only once. Sequenced material: PBMCs. These receptors originate from a woman aged 45-59 years in good health and CMV-seropositive.

The V call is TRBV9, the J call TRBJ2-3, with D perhaps matching TRBD1 (5 bases). CDR3 length: 11 amino acids. Trimming stripped 3 bases from V and 6 bases from J, with 5 bases between. CDR1 is SGDLS, CDR2 YYNGEE, per germline. CDR3 in amino acids: CASSEGDTQYF. CDR3 DNA: TGTGCCAGCAGCGAGGGGGATACGCAGTATTTT.

The V gene is TRBV11-3, the J gene TRBJ2-2, with 7 nucleotides matching TRBD2. CDR1 and CDR2 (germline): SGHNT, YENEEA. The CDR3 extends over 16 amino acids. V shed 1 base and J 4 bases; nucleotides not matched to a gene: 6. The CDR3 nucleotides read TGTGCCAGCAGCTTAGTAGCAGGCGGGGGCACCGGGGAGCTGTTTTTT. Residues: CASSLVAGGGTGELFF.

This chain links TRBV2 with TRBJ1-6; the D is unclear. This CDR3 has 13 amino acids. V shed 7 bases and J shed 6 bases, with 10 bases lying between them. Germline V lookup: CDR1 SNHLY, CDR2 FYNNEI. The CDR3 is CASNGLLNSPLHF. CDR3 bases: TGTGCCAGCAACGGACTCCTTAATTCACCCCTCCACTTT.

This chain uses TRBV18 with TRBJ2-7; D gene ambiguous. V was clipped by 0 bases and J by 5 bases, with 14 bases between them. Germline loops: CDR1 KGHSH, CDR2 LQKENI. The CDR3 sequence is 15 residues long. The CDR3 sequence: CASSPPSGSTHEQYF. CDR3 in DNA: TGTGCCAGCTCACCACCCTCAGGTTCCACCCACGAGCAGTACTTC.

This clone was detected only once. The rearrangement joins TRBV6-4 to TRBJ2-3; 10 bases match TRBD2. From germline, CDR1 is MRHNA and CDR2 SNTAGT. This CDR3 has 15 amino acids. The V segment lost 3 bases and the J segment 0 bases; nucleotides outside the gene matches: 0. The DNA of the CDR3 is TGTGCCAGCAGTGAACTAGCGGGGAGCACAGATACGCAGTATTTT. Its protein is CASSELAGSTDTQYF.

The chain uses TRBV5-4 and TRBJ2-7; D is undetermined. CDR3 size: 12 residues. Germline CDR1 SGHNT, CDR2 YYREEE (reference sequence). V was cut by 4 bases and J by 6 bases, with 11 bases left in between. CDR3 amino acids: CASSPQVGEQYF. In DNA form, the CDR3 reads TGTGCCAGCAGCCCCCAGGTCGGCGAGCAGTACTTC.

The chain links TRBV18 to TRBJ1-5, with 9 bases matching TRBD1. The CDR3 has 16 amino acids. V trimming: 2 bases; J trimming: 1 base; junction bases outside the gene matches: 3. Germline CDR1 and CDR2: KGHSH and LQKENI. CDR3 loop: CASSPGTGLSNQPQHF. CDR3 DNA sequence: TGTGCCAGCTCACCAGGGACAGGGCTCAGCAATCAGCCCCAGCATTTT. Variable domain in full (rest from reference TRBV18 and TRBJ1-5): NAGVMQNPRHLVRRRGQEARLRCSPMKGHSHVYWYRQLPEEGLKFMVYLQKENIIDESGMPKERFSAEFPKEGPSILRIQQVVRGDSAAYFCASSPGTGLSNQPQHFGDGTRLSIL.

The rearrangement joins TRBV2 to TRBJ1-1, with 9 bases fitting TRBD1. V trimming: 5 bases; J trimming: 3 bases; junction bases outside the gene matches: 4. CDR1 SNHLY and CDR2 FYNNEI come from the germline V gene. The CDR3 has 14 residues. The CDR3 is CASSRTGDDTEAFF. DNA of the CDR3: TGTGCCAGCAGTAGGACAGGGGATGACACTGAAGCTTTCTTT.

The chain combines TRBV5-1 with TRBJ2-7; 9 positions match TRBD1. In germline, CDR1 is SGHRS, CDR2 YFSETQ. The ends lost 3 bases at V and 3 bases at J; junction bases unmatched: 4. This CDR3 spans 14 amino acids. CDR3 sequence reads: CASSSGTGLYEQYF. The CDR3 nucleotides are TGCGCCAGCAGCTCCGGGACAGGGCTCTACGAGCAGTACTTC.

This chain links TRBV6-4 with TRBJ2-2, with D perhaps TRBD2 (5 bases). Germline V gives CDR1 MRHNA, CDR2 SNTAGT. CDR3 size: 16 residues. V was pared by 5 bases and J by 5 bases, with 18 bases between. This CDR3 reads CASSQKPGMGTGELFF. The DNA for the CDR3 is TGTGCCAGCAGTCAGAAGCCCGGGATGGGAACCGGGGAGCTGTTTTTT.

The chain uses TRBV30 and TRBJ1-2; D is possibly TRBD1 (5 bases). Trimming removed 0 bases from V and 8 bases from J, with 13 bases in between. CDR3 length: 13 amino acids. The germline CDR1 and CDR2 sequences are GTSNPN and SVGIG (reference sequence). The CDR3 protein is CAWSVLPGLGYTF. DNA of the CDR3: TGTGCCTGGAGTGTACTACCGGGACTGGGCTACACCTTC.

The chain uses TRBV5-6 and TRBJ2-5; D is ambiguous. Per germline, CDR1 SGHDT and CDR2 YYEEEE. The CDR3 has 13 residues. V was shortened by 0 bases and J by 1 base, with 4 bases between the two germline ends. The CDR3 DNA follows: TGTGCCAGCAGCTTGGGGCCCCAAGAGACCCAGTACTTC. Translated: CASSLGPQETQYF.

In regard to this clone: The limits of the CDR3 on the DNA are not certain, so only TCRdb's listed CDR3 is given. The CDR3 is CASSSSIGQGYEQYF. The chain combines TRBV6-5 with TRBJ2-7; TRBD1 is the table's D call and was not checked against the DNA. Both ends counted, the CDR3 spans 15 residues. CDR1 is MNHEY and CDR2 is SVGAGI in the germline V gene.

The rearrangement links TRBV6-1 to TRBJ2-3, with TRBD2 matching 9 bases. Germline-derived CDR1 and CDR2 are MNHNS and SASEGT. CDR3 size: 18 residues. V shed 0 bases, J shed 5 bases, and the junction held 12 bases outside the gene matches. The CDR3 loop is CASSEAGRLAAFGDTQYF. The CDR3 DNA sequence: TGTGCCAGCAGTGAAGCGGGACGACTAGCGGCCTTCGGAGATACGCAGTATTTT.

This chain joins TRBV7-8 and TRBJ2-7, with TRBD2 matching over 16 bases. Germline V gene lookup returns CDR1 SGHVS and CDR2 FQNEAQ. The junction had 2 bases not matched to a gene; V was cut back by 3 bases and J by 3 bases. This CDR3 contains 16 residues. CDR3 DNA sequence: TGTGCCAGCAGCTTCGGGACTAGCGGGGGGGGCTACGAGCAGTACTTC. Protein product: CASSFGTSGGGYEQYF.

This clone was counted between two and nine times. The CDR3 bases are TGCAGCGTTGAAGATACAGGACAGGTCACAGATACGCAGTATTTT. Protein product: CSVEDTGQVTDTQYF. This sequence joins TRBV29-1 and TRBJ2-3, with 7 bases fitting TRBD1. The CDR3 sequence is 15 residues long. J lost 2 bases, V lost 0 bases, and 5 bases had no gene match. The germline CDR1 and CDR2 sequences are SQVTM and ANQGSEA.

The chain has TRBV5-1 and TRBJ2-1; 10 bases agree with TRBD2. The germline gives CDR1 SGHRS, CDR2 YFSETQ. The V and J ends lost 1 base and 6 bases, in that order; junction bases with no gene match: 7. The CDR3 is 16 residues long. Here the CDR3 reads CASSLMLAGGTNEQFF. The CDR3 DNA reads TGCGCCAGCAGCTTGATGTTAGCGGGGGGTACCAATGAGCAGTTCTTC.